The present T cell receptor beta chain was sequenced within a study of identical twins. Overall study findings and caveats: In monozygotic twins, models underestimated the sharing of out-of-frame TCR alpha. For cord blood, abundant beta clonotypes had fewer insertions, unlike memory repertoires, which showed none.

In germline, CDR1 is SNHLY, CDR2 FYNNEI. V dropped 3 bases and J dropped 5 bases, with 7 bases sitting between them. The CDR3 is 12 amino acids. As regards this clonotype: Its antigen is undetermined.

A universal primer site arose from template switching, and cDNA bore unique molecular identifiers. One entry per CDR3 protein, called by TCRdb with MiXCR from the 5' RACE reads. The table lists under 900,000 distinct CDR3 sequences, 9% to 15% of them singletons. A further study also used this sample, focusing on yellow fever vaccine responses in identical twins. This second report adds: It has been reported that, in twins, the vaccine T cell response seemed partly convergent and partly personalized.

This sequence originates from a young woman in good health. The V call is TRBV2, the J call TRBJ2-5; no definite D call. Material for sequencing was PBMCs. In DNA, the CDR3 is TGTGCCAGCAGTGAGACAAGGGAGACCCAGTACTTC. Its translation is CASSETRETQYF.